What follows are 17 T cell receptor beta chains derived from one specimen sequenced in a study of shared clonotypes between healthy human individuals. Naive-designated CD8 cells lacked CD45RO, were positively enriched for CCR7, and omitted terminally differentiated effector memory CD45RA+ cells. Generated by immunoSEQ multiplex PCR, the TCRdb table keeps only in-frame clones and is missing some. The sample holds around 1.9 million clones; over 85% are singletons and the top ten take about 1.6%. Specimen: naive CD8+ T cells from PBMCs. These receptors originate from a man between 18 and 29 years old in good health. Some clones in this sample may be carry-over from other donors' samples.

V gene TRBV7-3 combines with J gene TRBJ2-2; TRBD2 agrees at 13 bases. V lost 5 bases to trimming and J lost 3 bases; unmatched junction nucleotides: 3. The CDR3 is 16 amino acids. Germline CDR1 and CDR2: SGHTA and FQGTGA. This CDR3 is CASSPGLAGDTGELFF. The CDR3 coding sequence is TGTGCCAGCAGCCCTGGACTAGCGGGAGACACCGGGGAGCTGTTTTTT.

Regarding this clone: In the same sample, other DNA sequences code for this CDR3. The chain has TRBV7-9 and TRBJ2-5; 8 nucleotides agree with TRBD2. In germline, CDR1 is SEHNR, CDR2 FQNEAQ (reference sequence). The ends lost 5 bases at V and 1 base at J; junction bases unmatched: 9. This CDR3 has 16 residues. DNA of the CDR3: TGTGCCAGCAGCCCGGCTAGCGGGCGGGCCCAAGAGACCCAGTACTTC. Translating gives CASSPASGRAQETQYF.

In its sample, this clone was seen a few times. The rearrangement uses TRBV9 and TRBJ1-1; D gene ambiguous. Germline-derived CDR1 and CDR2 are SGDLS and YYNGEE. V was trimmed by 3 bases and J by 3 bases, leaving 12 bases between them. This CDR3 has 14 amino acids. The DNA of the CDR3 is TGTGCCAGCAGCGACAGATCGTTGTACACTGAAGCTTTCTTT. Its translation: CASSDRSLYTEAFF.

In DNA, the CDR3 is TGTGCCAGCAGTCCATGGGCTTCCCCTACAGATACGCAGTATTTT. It translates to CASSPWASPTDTQYF. V gene TRBV27 combines with J gene TRBJ2-3; D gene ambiguous. CDR1 is MNHEY, CDR2 SMNVEV, per germline (reference sequence). This CDR3 has 15 residues. V was clipped by 5 bases and J by 3 bases, with 15 bases between them.

The chain is built from TRBV7-9 and TRBJ2-7, with TRBD1 as a possible D gene (6 bases). The CDR3 spans 13 residues. The germline V and J ends were trimmed by 8 bases and 3 bases, with 14 bases remaining between them. Germline V gives CDR1 SEHNR, CDR2 FQNEAQ (reference sequence). The CDR3 sequence is CASSLGAVYEQYF. CDR3 bases: TGTGCCAGCTCCCTGGGGGCAGTCTACGAGCAGTACTTC.

The chain uses TRBV7-6 and TRBJ1-4; TRBD1 might be the D (6 bases). The CDR3 loop spans 14 amino acids. Germline values: CDR1 SGHVS, CDR2 FNYEAQ. Trimming shortened V by 3 bases and J by 6 bases, and 11 bases separated the two germline ends. CDR3 amino acids: CASSFARGDEKLFF. In DNA form, the CDR3 reads TGTGCCAGCAGCTTCGCCAGGGGAGATGAAAAACTGTTTTTT.

The chain joins TRBV7-8 to TRBJ2-7; D is possibly TRBD1 (6 bases). Matching the DNA end better, TRBJ2-1 makes the J call doubtful. The CDR3 consists of 16 residues. Per germline, CDR1 SGHVS and CDR2 FQNEAQ. In nucleotides, the CDR3 is TGTGCCAGCAGCCTCAAGACAGGTAGCTCCTACAATGAGCAGTTCTTC. It codes for CASSLKTGSSYNEQFF.

This chain joins TRBV11-2 and TRBJ2-2; 10 bases are a match to TRBD1. Losses at the gene ends were 4 bases for V and 4 bases for J; bases not matched to a gene: 6. Germline V CDR1 and CDR2: SGHAT, FQNNGV. This CDR3 contains 16 residues. This CDR3 reads CASSWGRTGGTGELFF. CDR3 DNA sequence: TGTGCCAGCAGCTGGGGCCGGACAGGGGGCACCGGGGAGCTGTTTTTT.

The J gene is TRBJ1-2, the V gene TRBV27; 8 positions agree with TRBD1. There are 19 residues in the CDR3. The V and J ends lost 5 bases and 0 bases, in that order; junction bases with no gene match: 17. CDR1 and CDR2 from the germline V gene are MNHEY and SMNVEV (reference sequence). The DNA of the CDR3 is TGTGCCAGCAGTCGCGTTGACCGGAAAGAACAGGGGGCTAACTATGGCTACACCTTC. Its translation is CASSRVDRKEQGANYGYTF.

The rearrangement uses TRBV4-1 and TRBJ2-1, with D perhaps matching TRBD2 (6 bases). The germline V gene has CDR1 MGHRA and CDR2 YSYEKL. V shed 1 base and J shed 6 bases, with 13 bases lying between them. This CDR3 has 15 residues. The CDR3 loop is CASSQAPSAVNEQFF. For the CDR3, the DNA is TGCGCCAGCAGCCAAGCCCCTAGCGCGGTCAATGAGCAGTTCTTC.

The chain uses TRBV9 and TRBJ2-2; the match to TRBD2 covers 9 bases. Unmatched junction bases numbered 4, after V lost 4 bases and J lost 3 bases. Looked up from germline, CDR1 is SGDLS and CDR2 is YYNGEE. The CDR3 is made up of 15 amino acids. CDR3 protein: CASSSREGDTGELFF. The DNA of the CDR3 is TGTGCCAGCAGCTCGCGGGAGGGGGACACCGGGGAGCTGTTTTTT.

This clone appeared once. The chain is built from TRBV29-1 and TRBJ1-2, with a tentative D call TRBD1 (6 bases). The CDR3 covers 13 residues. Germline assignment: CDR1 SQVTM and CDR2 ANQGSEA. The V and J ends lost 7 bases and 4 bases respectively, with 16 bases between them. Here the CDR3 reads CSAGQGPVYGYTF. The DNA for the CDR3 is TGCAGCGCGGGGCAGGGGCCGGTCTATGGCTACACCTTC.

The chain carries TRBV7-9 and TRBJ2-2; a possible D gene is TRBD2 (5 bases). CDR3 length equals 14 residues. CDR1 is SEHNR, CDR2 FQNEAQ, per germline (reference sequence). Trimming took 0 bases from V and 5 from J, leaving 7 bases between them. CDR3 sequence reads: CASSLARVTGELFF. For the CDR3, the DNA is TGTGCCAGCAGCTTAGCGCGGGTGACCGGGGAGCTGTTTTTT.

The rearrangement uses TRBV7-9 and TRBJ2-1; the match to TRBD2 covers 7 bases. Germline trimming cut 6 bases from V and 4 bases from J; bases unmatched to any gene: 12. Per the germline V gene, CDR1 is SEHNR and CDR2 is FQNEAQ (reference sequence). The CDR3 has 16 residues. CDR3 protein: CASRPGLAEPYNEQFF. CDR3 DNA: TGTGCCAGCAGACCTGGCCTAGCGGAGCCTTACAATGAGCAGTTCTTC.

The chain uses TRBV7-9 and TRBJ2-7; 8 bases match TRBD1. This CDR3 has 14 amino acids. CDR1 and CDR2 from the germline V gene are SEHNR and FQNEAQ (reference sequence). The J segment lost 3 bases and the V segment lost 10 bases, leaving 11 bases of the junction unmatched. The CDR3, as DNA: TGTGCCACCGGAACGGGACAGGAGGTCTACGAGCAGTACTTC. This translates into CATGTGQEVYEQYF.

The chain recombines TRBV11-2 with TRBJ1-4, with 11 bases aligning to TRBD1. Germline V gene lookup returns CDR1 SGHAT and CDR2 FQNNGV. Trimming took 3 bases from V and 6 from J; bases not matched to a gene: 6. There are 16 residues in the CDR3. CDR3 DNA: TGTGCCAGCAGCTTGTGGACAGGGGGCTCGGATGAAAAACTGTTTTTT. This sequence encodes CASSLWTGGSDEKLFF.

V and J are TRBV6-6 and TRBJ2-5, with a weak D call TRBD2 (5 bases). In germline, CDR1 is MNHNY, CDR2 SVGAGI (reference sequence). The CDR3 spans 13 residues. V dropped 6 bases and J dropped 5 bases, with 13 bases sitting between them. The CDR3 coding sequence is TGTGCCAGCAGGTCGGAGGAATGGGAGACCCAGTACTTC. Translation gives CASRSEEWETQYF.